This T cell receptor (beta chain) was retrieved from a study of a mutant IDH1 vaccine in newly diagnosed glioma. Study summary: Treatment recipients were about 62% male and around 40% female, and their mean age was roughly 44 years.

As to time point: baseline, week 1 (first vaccination visit). The treatment is: pre-vaccination baseline after standard-of-care therapy. Donors harbored newly found WHO grade 3 or 4 IDH1-mutant, ATRX-lost astrocytomas. Study results and caveats: Top peripheral T cell clonotype shifts appeared unrelated to pseudoprogression.

The repertoire was sequenced with immunoSEQ multiplex PCR; TCRdb's copy has only in-frame clones and lacks some. The table has around 50,000 clones, roughly 88% seen once. The V and J ends lost 3 bases and 7 bases respectively, with 16 bases between them. This CDR3 contains 14 residues. CDR1 and CDR2 from the germline V gene are KGHSH and LQKENI. Concerning this clone: No antigen is known for it.

The TCR comes from a man aged 35 to 55 with glioma. The sequencing here drew on PBMCs, taken from a glioma patient treated with radiotherapy, temozolomide or both. The chain couples TRBV18 to TRBJ2-7; D is perhaps TRBD2 (5 bases). The CDR3 DNA sequence: TGTGCCAGCTCACCTGACGGGGAAGTGGGGGAGCAGTACTTC. This codes for CASSPDGEVGEQYF.